Below are 19 T cell receptor beta chains sequenced from a single sample in a study of T-cell memory formation after mild COVID-19. TCRdb fed the 5' RACE reads into MiXCR, producing one record per CDR3 protein. The table records hundreds of thousands of distinct CDR3 sequences, approximately 19% of them present only once. The sample taken for sequencing was PBMCs or a T cell subset sorted from them (not recorded which). The receptors here all came from an adult woman who had mild COVID-19 (a few samples of this study predate the infection). Cell type and time point are not known.

This clonotype has just one count. CDR3 region: CASSLGVVAGIHEQFF. The CDR3 DNA reads as TGTGCCAGCAGTCTCGGAGTAGTAGCGGGAATTCATGAGCAGTTCTTC. The J gene is TRBJ2-1, the V gene TRBV7-2, with 8 bases that match TRBD2. Germline V lookup: CDR1 SGHTA, CDR2 FQGNSA. CDR3 size: 16 residues. The ends lost 6 bases at V and 8 bases at J; junction bases unmatched: 15.

This clonotype was detected only a few times. The chain employs TRBV12-3 or TRBV12-4 and TRBJ1-3; 7 bases map to TRBD1. V gave up 4 bases and J gave up 3 bases; unmatched junction bases: 3. The CDR3 spans 14 residues. The CDR3 DNA follows: TGTGCCAGCAGTTATAGGGGGCTTGGAAACACCATATATTTT. Translated, it gives CASSYRGLGNTIYF.

The rearrangement links TRBV30 to TRBJ2-4; no firm D call. V was trimmed by 1 base and J by 1 base, leaving 14 bases between them. Germline V gene sequence: CDR1 GTSNPN, CDR2 SVGIG (reference sequence). This CDR3 is 16 amino acids long. The CDR3 here is CAWSGSSTSAKNIQYF. The CDR3, as DNA: TGTGCCTGGAGTGGGTCCAGCACCTCCGCCAAAAACATTCAGTACTTC. The whole variable domain, remainder taken from reference TRBV30 and TRBJ2-4, is SQTIHQWPATLVQPVGSPLSLECTVEGTSNPNLYWYRQAAGRGLQLLFYSVGIGQISSEVPQNLSASRPQDRQFILSSKKLLLSDSGFYLCAWSGSSTSAKNIQYFGAGTRLSVL.

This clonotype was seen more than once but under ten times. The chain links TRBV6-5 to TRBJ1-1, with D perhaps TRBD1 (5 bases). Trimming stripped 0 bases from V and 8 bases from J, with 10 bases between. The CDR3 has 13 residues. Germline CDR1 is MNHEY and CDR2 is SVGAGI. CDR3 in DNA: TGTGCCAGCAGTTACTCGAGACGGGGGGAAGCTTTCTTT. This translates into CASSYSRRGEAFF.

This clonotype was detected only a few times. The chain carries TRBV6-5 and TRBJ1-5; 8 bases match TRBD1. The CDR3 has 15 amino acids. Germline CDR1 MNHEY, CDR2 SVGAGI. V lost 0 bases to trimming and J lost 7 bases; unmatched junction nucleotides: 5. The CDR3 DNA reads as TGTGCCAGCAGTTACTCGAGGACAGGGATCCAGCCCCAGCATTTT. Translated: CASSYSRTGIQPQHF.

The chain employs TRBV19 and TRBJ1-5; 7 bases agree with TRBD1. The CDR3 contains 14 residues. In germline, CDR1 is LNHDA, CDR2 SQIVND (reference sequence). The trim removed 4 bases at V and 7 bases at J, leaving 7 bases unmatched. This CDR3 is CASSTHRGPQPQHF. CDR3 nucleotide sequence: TGTGCCAGTAGTACTCACAGGGGACCGCAGCCCCAGCATTTT.

This clonotype was seen many times. The genes are TRBV9 and TRBJ1-4, with D tentatively TRBD1 (5 bases). Trimming left V 0 bases short and J 8 bases short, with 11 bases between. The CDR3 sequence is 14 residues long. The germline V gene has CDR1 SGDLS and CDR2 YYNGEE. CDR3: CASSVGQYGEKLFF. The CDR3 DNA reads TGTGCCAGCAGCGTAGGACAGTACGGAGAAAAACTGTTTTTT.

This clonotype was seen a few times. The rearrangement joins TRBV5-1 to TRBJ2-7; possible D gene TRBD2, 7 bases. The V and J ends lost 4 bases and 4 bases respectively, with 18 bases between them. The CDR3 is made up of 15 amino acids. Germline values: CDR1 SGHRS, CDR2 YFSETQ. CDR3 in amino acids: CASSLERGHGYEQYF. Here the CDR3 DNA reads TGCGCCAGCAGCCTCGAGCGGGGACACGGATACGAGCAGTACTTC.

The gene calls are TRBV20-1 and TRBJ2-7; TRBD1 or TRBD2 may be the D gene (6 bases each). This CDR3 has 15 residues. From germline, CDR1 is DFQATT and CDR2 SNEGSKA (reference sequence). Trimming took 3 bases from V and 1 from J, leaving 16 bases between them. CDR3 in amino acids: CSASPYTGRSYEQYF. CDR3 DNA: TGCAGTGCTAGCCCATACACAGGGAGGTCCTACGAGCAGTACTTC.

The rearrangement joins TRBV4-2 to TRBJ1-1; maybe TRBD1 (5 bases). The CDR3 spans 15 residues. The V end lost 0 bases, the J end lost 3 bases, and 11 bases lay between the germline ends. Looked up from germline, CDR1 is LGHNA and CDR2 is YNFKEQ. The CDR3 nucleotides are TGTGCCAGCAGCCAAGATCGGGGGGGAGACACTGAAGCTTTCTTT. It encodes CASSQDRGGDTEAFF.

This rearrangement joins TRBV12-3 or TRBV12-4 to TRBJ2-2; 8 bases are a match to TRBD1. The CDR3 spans 15 residues. J was trimmed by 2 bases and V by 6 bases; bases with no gene match: 5. The CDR3 here is CASREDRGNTGELFF. DNA for the CDR3: TGTGCCAGCAGAGAAGACAGGGGAAACACCGGGGAGCTGTTTTTT.

This clonotype appeared a few times. Here the CDR3 reads CASSYYGNEQFF. CDR3 DNA sequence: TGTGCCAGCAGTTACTATGGCAATGAGCAGTTCTTC. The chain is built from TRBV27 and TRBJ2-1; D not resolved. The CDR3 has 12 amino acids. The V and J ends lost 4 bases and 6 bases respectively, with 7 bases between them. Germline V gene lookup returns CDR1 MNHEY and CDR2 SMNVEV (reference sequence).

This clonotype was picked up a small number of times. The chain uses TRBV2 and TRBJ2-7; TRBD1 matches at 10 bases. The CDR3 contains 14 residues. The germline V gene encodes CDR1 SNHLY and CDR2 FYNNEI. Trimming removed 9 bases from V and 1 base from J; junction bases left unmatched: 6. CDR3 coding DNA: TGTGCCAGTTCAGACAGGGGGCGATCCTACGAGCAGTACTTC. Amino acids: CASSDRGRSYEQYF.

The chain links TRBV2 to TRBJ2-1; tentative D call: TRBD2 (7 bases). Trimming took off 3 bases at V and 8 bases at J, with 17 bases between the two ends. In germline, CDR1 is SNHLY, CDR2 FYNNEI. The CDR3 has 15 residues. The CDR3 bases are TGTGCCAGCAGTGAGGAACAGGGTCGGGAGGATGAGCAGTTCTTC. Its translation is CASSEEQGREDEQFF.

This sequence joins TRBV29-1 and TRBJ2-7; tentative D call: TRBD1 (6 bases). The germline V gene has CDR1 SQVTM and CDR2 ANQGSEA. V lost 7 bases to trimming and J lost 4 bases, with 14 bases between them. The CDR3 has 12 residues. The CDR3 sequence is CSARGQIYEQYF. For the CDR3, the DNA is TGCAGCGCCCGAGGACAGATATACGAGCAGTACTTC.

This clonotype was recorded at least ten times. The rearrangement uses TRBV20-1 and TRBJ1-3; 9 bases fit TRBD1. The junction had 13 bases not matched to a gene; V was cut back by 6 bases and J by 4 bases. In germline, CDR1 is DFQATT, CDR2 SNEGSKA (reference sequence). The CDR3 is 16 residues long. The CDR3 DNA is TGCAGTGCCACCCCCTTACAGGGGGCGGACGGAAACACCATATATTTT. Its translation: CSATPLQGADGNTIYF.

This chain links TRBV6-2 or TRBV6-3 with TRBJ2-7, with D possibly called TRBD1 or TRBD2 (5 bases each). CDR1 MNHEY and CDR2 SVGEGT come from the germline V gene. This CDR3 has 14 amino acids. Trimming removed 7 bases at V and 3 bases at J, with 16 bases between. CDR3 bases: TGTGCCAGCACGGGACGGGCGATGTTCTACGAGCAGTACTTC. This sequence encodes CASTGRAMFYEQYF.

This clonotype was observed a handful of times. The V gene is TRBV12-3 or TRBV12-4, the J gene TRBJ1-2; weak D call: TRBD1 (6 bases). The CDR3 is 12 residues long. The chain's CDR3 is CASAGATGSYTF. The CDR3 bases are TGTGCAAGCGCGGGGGCGACAGGAAGCTACACCTTC.

Only a few counts were recorded for this clonotype. The chain joins TRBV4-2 to TRBJ1-1; a possible D gene is TRBD1 (5 bases). The germline V gene encodes CDR1 LGHNA and CDR2 YNFKEQ. The CDR3 loop spans 17 amino acids. V lost 1 base and J 5 bases, leaving 20 bases between the germline ends. CDR3 DNA sequence: TGTGCCAGCAGCCAAGCGGGACGAGGGGCGGGGGGAACTGAAGCTTTCTTT. Translated: CASSQAGRGAGGTEAFF.